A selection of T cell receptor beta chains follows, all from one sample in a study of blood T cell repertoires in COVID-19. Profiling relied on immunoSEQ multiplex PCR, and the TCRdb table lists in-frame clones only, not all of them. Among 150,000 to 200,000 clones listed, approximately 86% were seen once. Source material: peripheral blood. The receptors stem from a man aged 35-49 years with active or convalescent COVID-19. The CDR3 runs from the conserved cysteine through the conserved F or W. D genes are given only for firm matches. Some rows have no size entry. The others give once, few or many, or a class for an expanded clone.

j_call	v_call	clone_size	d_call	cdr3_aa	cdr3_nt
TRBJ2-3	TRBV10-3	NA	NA	CAITPGGSSTDTQYF	TGTGCCATCACCCCCGGGGGTTCCAGCACAGATACGCAGTATTTT
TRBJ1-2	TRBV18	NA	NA	CASSLERGSGYYGYTF	TGTGCCAGCTCACTAGAGCGGGGCAGCGGATACTATGGCTACACCTTC
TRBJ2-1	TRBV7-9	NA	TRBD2	CASTSGGLGYNEQFF	TGTGCCAGCACCTCGGGAGGGTTGGGCTACAATGAGCAGTTCTTC
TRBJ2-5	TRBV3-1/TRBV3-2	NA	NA	CASSQGHGTQYF	TGTGCCAGCAGCCAAGGCCACGGGACCCAGTACTTC
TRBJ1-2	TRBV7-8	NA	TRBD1	CASSFTGTGDGYTF	TGTGCCAGCAGCTTTACCGGGACAGGAGATGGCTACACCTTC
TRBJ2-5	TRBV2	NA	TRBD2	CASSMSGGGETQYF	TGTGCCAGCAGTATGTCTGGCGGGGGGGAGACCCAGTACTTC
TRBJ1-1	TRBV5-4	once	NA	CASSFQGRAEAFF	TGTGCCAGCAGCTTTCAGGGGCGAGCTGAAGCTTTCTTT
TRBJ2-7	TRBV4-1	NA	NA	CASSQEVAHTYEQYF	TGCGCCAGCAGCCAAGAGGTAGCGCATACCTACGAGCAGTACTTC
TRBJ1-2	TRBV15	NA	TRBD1	CATSHDREWGYTF	TGTGCCACCAGCCACGACAGGGAATGGGGCTACACCTTC
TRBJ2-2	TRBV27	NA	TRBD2	CASSLSRGTGELFF	TGTGCCAGCAGTTTATCGCGGGGGACCGGGGAGCTGTTTTTT
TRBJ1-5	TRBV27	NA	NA	CASSLGGRNQPQHF	TGTGCCAGCAGCCTGGGGGGGCGCAATCAGCCCCAGCATTTT
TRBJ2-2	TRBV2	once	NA	CASGRTEIYTGELFF	TGTGCCAGCGGTCGGACAGAAATCTACACCGGGGAGCTGTTTTTT
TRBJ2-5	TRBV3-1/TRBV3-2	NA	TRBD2	CASSQGPSGGAKTQYF	TGTGCCAGCAGCCAAGGGCCTAGCGGGGGGGCAAAGACCCAGTACTTC
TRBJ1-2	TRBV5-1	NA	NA	CASSLAGEGYGYTF	TGCGCCAGCAGCTTGGCCGGTGAGGGCTATGGCTACACCTTC
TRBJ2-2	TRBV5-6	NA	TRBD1	CASSLARRQGVGELFF	TGTGCCAGCAGCTTGGCGAGGAGACAGGGGGTCGGGGAGCTGTTTTTT
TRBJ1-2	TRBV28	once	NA	CASSLRTPWGGYTF	TGTGCCAGCAGTTTAAGGACACCGTGGGGTGGCTACACCTTC
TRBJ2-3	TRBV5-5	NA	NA	CASSYSTDTQYF	TGTGCCAGCAGTTATAGCACAGATACGCAGTATTTT
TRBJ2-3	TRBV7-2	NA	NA	CASRNSGSTDTQYF	TGTGCCAGCAGGAATAGCGGAAGCACAGATACGCAGTATTTT
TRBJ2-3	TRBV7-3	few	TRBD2	CASSLGGGGGVDFGTDTQYF	TGTGCCAGCAGCTTAGGAGGAGGCGGGGGTGTTGATTTTGGCACAGATACGCAGTATTTT
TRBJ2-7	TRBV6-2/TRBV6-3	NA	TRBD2	CASSRGLDGEQYF	TGTGCCAGCAGTCGAGGACTAGACGGCGAGCAGTACTTC
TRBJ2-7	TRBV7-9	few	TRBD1	CASRSDRESYEQYF	TGTGCCAGCAGATCGGACAGGGAAAGCTACGAGCAGTACTTC
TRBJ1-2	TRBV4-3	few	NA	CASSQDLGGRGGYTF	TGCGCCAGCAGCCAAGATCTAGGGGGGAGGGGAGGCTACACCTTC